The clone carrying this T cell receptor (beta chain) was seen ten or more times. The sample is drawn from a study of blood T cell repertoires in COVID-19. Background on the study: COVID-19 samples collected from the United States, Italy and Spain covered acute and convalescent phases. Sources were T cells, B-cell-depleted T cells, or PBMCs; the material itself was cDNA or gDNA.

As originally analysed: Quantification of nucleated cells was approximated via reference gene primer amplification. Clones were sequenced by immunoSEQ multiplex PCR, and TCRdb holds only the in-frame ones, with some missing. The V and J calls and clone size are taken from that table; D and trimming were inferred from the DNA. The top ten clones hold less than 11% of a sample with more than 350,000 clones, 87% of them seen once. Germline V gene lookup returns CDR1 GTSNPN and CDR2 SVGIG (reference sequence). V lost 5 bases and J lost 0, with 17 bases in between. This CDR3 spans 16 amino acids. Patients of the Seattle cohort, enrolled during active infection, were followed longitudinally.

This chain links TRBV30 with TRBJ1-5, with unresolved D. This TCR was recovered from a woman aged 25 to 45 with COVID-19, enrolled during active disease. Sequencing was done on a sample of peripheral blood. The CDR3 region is CAWGFAGSGSNQPQHF. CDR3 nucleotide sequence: TGTGCCTGGGGCTTCGCCGGGAGTGGTAGCAATCAGCCCCAGCATTTT.